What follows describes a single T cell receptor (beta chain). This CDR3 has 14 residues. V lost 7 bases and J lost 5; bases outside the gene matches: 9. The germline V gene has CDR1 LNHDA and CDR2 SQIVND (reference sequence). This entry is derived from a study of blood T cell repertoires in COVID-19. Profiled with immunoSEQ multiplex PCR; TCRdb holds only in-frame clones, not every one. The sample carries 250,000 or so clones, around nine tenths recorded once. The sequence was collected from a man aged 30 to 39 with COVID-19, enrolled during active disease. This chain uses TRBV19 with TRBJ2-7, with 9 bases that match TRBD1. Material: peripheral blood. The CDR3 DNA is TGTGCCAGTACTTCGACAGGGGGTGGCCACGAGCAGTACTTC. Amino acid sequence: CASTSTGGGHEQYF. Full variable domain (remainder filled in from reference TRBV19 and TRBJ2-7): DGGITQSPKYLFRKEGQNVTLSCEQNLNHDAMYWYRQDPGQGLRLIYYSQIVNDFQKGDIAEGYSVSREKKESFPLTVTSAQKNPTAFYLCASTSTGGGHEQYFGPGTRLTVT.